This T cell receptor (beta chain) is from a study of blood T cell repertoires in COVID-19. CDR3 size: 15 residues. V was trimmed by 4 bases and J by 2 bases, leaving 10 bases between them. Germline assignment: CDR1 SGHRS and CDR2 YFSETQ. Sequenced by immunoSEQ multiplex PCR; TCRdb stores in-frame clones only, minus some. The sample consists of 140,000 or so clones, about nine tenths of them appearing once. Source material: peripheral blood. This clonotype was sampled from a woman older than 75 with acute or convalescent COVID-19. The V call is TRBV5-1, the J call TRBJ2-6, with D tentatively TRBD2 (6 bases). The CDR3 DNA follows: TGCGCCAGCAGCGCCGGGAGTCCTGGGGCCAACGTCCTGACTTTC. Its protein product is CASSAGSPGANVLTF.